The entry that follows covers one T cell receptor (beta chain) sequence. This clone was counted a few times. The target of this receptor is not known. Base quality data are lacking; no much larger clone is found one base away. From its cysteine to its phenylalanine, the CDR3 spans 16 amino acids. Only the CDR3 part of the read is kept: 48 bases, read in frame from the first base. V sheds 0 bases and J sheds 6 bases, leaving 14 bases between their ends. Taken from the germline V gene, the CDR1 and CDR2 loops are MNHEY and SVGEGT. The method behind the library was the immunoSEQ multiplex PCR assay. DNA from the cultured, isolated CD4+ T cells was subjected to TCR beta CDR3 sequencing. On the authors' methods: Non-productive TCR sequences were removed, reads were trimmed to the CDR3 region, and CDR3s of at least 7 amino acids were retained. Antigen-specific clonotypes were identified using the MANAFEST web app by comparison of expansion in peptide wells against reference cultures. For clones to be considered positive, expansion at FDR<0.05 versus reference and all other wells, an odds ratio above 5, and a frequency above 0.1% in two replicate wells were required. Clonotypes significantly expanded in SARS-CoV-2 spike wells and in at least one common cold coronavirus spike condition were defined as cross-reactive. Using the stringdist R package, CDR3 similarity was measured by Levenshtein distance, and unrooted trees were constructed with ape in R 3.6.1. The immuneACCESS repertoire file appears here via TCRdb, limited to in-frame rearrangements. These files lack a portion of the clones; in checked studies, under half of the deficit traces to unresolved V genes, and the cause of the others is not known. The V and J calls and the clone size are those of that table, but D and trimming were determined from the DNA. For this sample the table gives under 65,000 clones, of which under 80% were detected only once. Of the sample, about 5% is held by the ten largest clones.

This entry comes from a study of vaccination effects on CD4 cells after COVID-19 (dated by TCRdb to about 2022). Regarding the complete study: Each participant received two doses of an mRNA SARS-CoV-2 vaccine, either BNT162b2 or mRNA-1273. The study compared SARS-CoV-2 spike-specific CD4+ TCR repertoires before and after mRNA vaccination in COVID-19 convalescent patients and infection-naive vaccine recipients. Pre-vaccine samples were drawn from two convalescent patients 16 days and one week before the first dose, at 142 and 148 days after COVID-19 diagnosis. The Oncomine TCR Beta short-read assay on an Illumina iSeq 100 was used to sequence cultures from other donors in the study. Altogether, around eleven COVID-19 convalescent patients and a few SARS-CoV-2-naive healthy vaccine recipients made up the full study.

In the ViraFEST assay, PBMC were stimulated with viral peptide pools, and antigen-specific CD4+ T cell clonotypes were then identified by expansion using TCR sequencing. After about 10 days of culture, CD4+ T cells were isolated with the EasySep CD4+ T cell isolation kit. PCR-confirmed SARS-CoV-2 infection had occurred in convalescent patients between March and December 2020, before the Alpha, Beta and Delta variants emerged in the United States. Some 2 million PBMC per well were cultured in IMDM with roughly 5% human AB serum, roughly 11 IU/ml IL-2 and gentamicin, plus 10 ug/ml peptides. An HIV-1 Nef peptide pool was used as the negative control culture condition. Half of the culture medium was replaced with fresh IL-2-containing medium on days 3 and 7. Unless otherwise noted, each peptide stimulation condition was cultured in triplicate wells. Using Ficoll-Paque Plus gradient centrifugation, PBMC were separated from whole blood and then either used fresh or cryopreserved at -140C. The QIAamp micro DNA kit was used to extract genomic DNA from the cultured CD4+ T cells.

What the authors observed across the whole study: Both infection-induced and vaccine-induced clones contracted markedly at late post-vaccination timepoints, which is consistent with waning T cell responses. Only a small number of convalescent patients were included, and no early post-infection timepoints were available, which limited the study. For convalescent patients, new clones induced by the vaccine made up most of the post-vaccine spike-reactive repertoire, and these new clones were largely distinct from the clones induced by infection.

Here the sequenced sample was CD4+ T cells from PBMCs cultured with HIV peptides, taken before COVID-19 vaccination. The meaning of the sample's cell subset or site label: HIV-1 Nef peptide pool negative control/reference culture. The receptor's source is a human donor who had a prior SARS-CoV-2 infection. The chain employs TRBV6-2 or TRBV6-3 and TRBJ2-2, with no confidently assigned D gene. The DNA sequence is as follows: TGTGCCAGCAGTTACTCGAACCCTGGTTGGGCCGGGGAGCTGTTTTTT. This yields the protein CASSYSNPGWAGELFF.